This is a list of T cell receptor beta chains from one sample in a study of radiation and T cells in renal cell carcinoma. Sequenced by immunoSEQ multiplex PCR; TCRdb stores in-frame clones only, minus some. The sample includes some 110,000 clones, approximately 80% of them seen just once. This material consisted of blood, taken from a patient whose treatment included radiotherapy and nephrectomy. These TCRs come from an older woman with renal cell carcinoma. CDR3s include the opening cysteine and the closing phenylalanine or tryptophan. D genes are given only for firm matches. Some rows have no size entry. The others give once, few or many, or a class for an expanded clone.

clone_size	d_call	v_call	j_call	cdr3_nt	cdr3_aa
-	-	TRBV18	TRBJ1-1	TGTGCCAGCTCACTCCAGGGGCCGGGGAGCGTGAACACTGAAGCTTTCTTT	CASSLQGPGSVNTEAFF
few	TRBD1	TRBV2	TRBJ2-2	TGTGCCAGCAGTGAAGCAGGGGGCGGAACCGGGGAGCTGTTTTTT	CASSEAGGGTGELFF
-	-	TRBV19	TRBJ1-2	TGTGCCAGTAGTTCGGGTGGTTACACCTTC	CASSSGGYTF
once	-	TRBV28	TRBJ1-2	TGTGCCAGCAGTTTTCTCGGGCCTCAGGGAGGCTACACCTTC	CASSFLGPQGGYTF
-	-	TRBV6-1	TRBJ1-3	TGTGCCAGCAGTGCCCGGTGGGGGGCAGGAGGAAACACCATATATTTT	CASSARWGAGGNTIYF
-	TRBD2	TRBV5-5	TRBJ2-3	TGTGCCAGCAGCTTCGATCGACTAGCGGGGCGAGGCACAGATACGCAGTATTTT	CASSFDRLAGRGTDTQYF
few	-	TRBV9	TRBJ1-1	TGTGCCAGCAGCCATCGGACAGCCGGGGCCACTGAAGCTTTCTTT	CASSHRTAGATEAFF
-	TRBD2	TRBV15	TRBJ2-1	TGTGCCACCAGCAGAGATCCCAGCGGGGCCTACAATGAGCAGTTCTTC	CATSRDPSGAYNEQFF
-	-	TRBV2	TRBJ2-3	TGTGCCAGCAGTGAATGGGGAAAGGGGGGCCCAGATACGCAGTATTTT	CASSEWGKGGPDTQYF
-	-	TRBV20-1	TRBJ1-1	TGCAGTGCTAGTCCAGGGACTGAAGCTTTCTTT	CSASPGTEAFF
-	-	TRBV19	TRBJ2-7	TGTGCCAGTAGCACACGTGTGGGGGCTTTCTACGAGCAGTACTTC	CASSTRVGAFYEQYF
-	TRBD1	TRBV28	TRBJ1-6	TGTGCCAGCAGTTCACCACGCGGACAGGGGCGCTCACCCCTCCACTTT	CASSSPRGQGRSPLHF
-	-	TRBV9	TRBJ2-7	TGTGCCAGCAGCGTAGGGGCAGGGGCAAGCTCCTACGAGCAGTACTTC	CASSVGAGASSYEQYF
-	-	TRBV10-3	TRBJ1-2	TGTGCCAGTTTCCGGGACCAGGGCTCGGGGGGCTACACCTTC	CASFRDQGSGGYTF
-	-	TRBV6-5	TRBJ2-5	TGTGCCAGCACGGGAGAGACCCAGTACTTC	CASTGETQYF
-	-	TRBV4-1	TRBJ1-6	TGCGCCAGCAGCCAAGATTGGACCCACCCGGGGTTCCACTTT	CASSQDWTHPGFHF
few	TRBD1	TRBV6-5	TRBJ2-3	TGTGCCAGCAGCTCCGGGACAGGGGTCATAGATACGCAGTATTTT	CASSSGTGVIDTQYF
-	-	TRBV6-5	TRBJ2-7	TGTGCCAGCAGTGAGGGCTACGAGCAGTACTTC	CASSEGYEQYF
once	-	TRBV5-8	TRBJ2-1	TGTGCCAGCAGCGCGGACAGTTACAATGAGCAGTTCTTC	CASSADSYNEQFF
-	-	TRBV2	TRBJ2-7	TGTGCCAGCAGTGAGCCCAGGGTAGGAGACTACGAGCAGTACTTC	CASSEPRVGDYEQYF